This is a list of T cell receptor beta chains from one sample in a study of human T cells and chemical hapten exposure. Each CDR3 protein is one row after TCRdb ran MiXCR on the RACE reads. In the table there are 87,000 or so distinct CDR3 sequences, 9.6% of which are singletons. The sequencing here drew on whole blood, taken in connection with sensitization to the hapten diphenylcyclopropenone (DPC). Every receptor here comes from a woman between 40 and 55 years old with alopecia areata. Some clones in this sample may be carry-over from other donors' samples. Both conserved end residues are part of each CDR3. Each record gives: V gene, clone size, J gene, D gene, CDR3 DNA, CDR3 protein. D genes are given only for firm matches. Clone size is shown for a subset of rows, as once, few, many or a class of expanded clone.

v_gene: TRBV3-1; abundance: few; j_gene: TRBJ1-2; d_gene: TRBD1; CDR3nt: TGTGCCAGCAGCCAAGATGGACAGGGGTATGGCTACACCTTC; CDR3aa: CASSQDGQGYGYTF
v_gene: TRBV11-2; abundance: few; j_gene: TRBJ1-6; d_gene: .; CDR3nt: TGTGCCAGCAGCTTAGGGGCCAGGGACAATTCACCCCTCCACTTT; CDR3aa: CASSLGARDNSPLHF
v_gene: TRBV29-1; abundance: .; j_gene: TRBJ2-5; d_gene: .; CDR3nt: TGCAGCGTTCGGGACGTCTCTGGGACCCAGTACTTC; CDR3aa: CSVRDVSGTQYF
v_gene: TRBV24-1; abundance: many; j_gene: TRBJ1-5; d_gene: .; CDR3nt: TGTGCCACCAGTGACCGAACCAGAGGGACGGTACCACGGCCCCAGCATTTT; CDR3aa: CATSDRTRGTVPRPQHF
v_gene: TRBV24-1; abundance: many; j_gene: TRBJ2-7; d_gene: .; CDR3nt: TGTGCCACCAGTGATCGGGGGAGTAAGGACGAGCAGTACTTC; CDR3aa: CATSDRGSKDEQYF
v_gene: TRBV11-2; abundance: many; j_gene: TRBJ2-1; d_gene: .; CDR3nt: TGTGCCAGCAGCTTAGCTGGTAGCAACAATGAGCAGTTCTTC; CDR3aa: CASSLAGSNNEQFF
v_gene: TRBV29-1; abundance: many; j_gene: TRBJ1-1; d_gene: .; CDR3nt: TGCAGCGTTCATCAGGGACCTGAAGCTTTCTTT; CDR3aa: CSVHQGPEAFF
v_gene: TRBV20-1; abundance: many; j_gene: TRBJ2-7; d_gene: .; CDR3nt: TGCAGTGCTAGTTCGTCGACAGCAGGTTCCTACGAGCAGTACTTC; CDR3aa: CSASSSTAGSYEQYF
v_gene: TRBV24-1; abundance: many; j_gene: TRBJ1-5; d_gene: .; CDR3nt: TGTGCCACCAGCGGGCAGGGCCATCAGCCCCAGCATTTT; CDR3aa: CATSGQGHQPQHF
v_gene: TRBV7-8; abundance: .; j_gene: TRBJ2-1; d_gene: .; CDR3nt: TGTGCCAGCAGCTTAGCTACTAATCCAGCTCGGGCTGAGCAGTTCTTC; CDR3aa: CASSLATNPARAEQFF
v_gene: TRBV29-1; abundance: many; j_gene: TRBJ1-5; d_gene: .; CDR3nt: TGCAGCGTCCTCCCAGGACAGCATGGGCAGCCCCAGCATTTT; CDR3aa: CSVLPGQHGQPQHF
v_gene: TRBV6-6; abundance: .; j_gene: TRBJ2-7; d_gene: .; CDR3nt: TGTGCCAGCAGTTACGGGGCGGAGCAGTACTTC; CDR3aa: CASSYGAEQYF
v_gene: TRBV9; abundance: many; j_gene: TRBJ2-3; d_gene: .; CDR3nt: TGTGCCAGCAGCGAGGCCGGCAGGGCAGATACGCAGTATTTT; CDR3aa: CASSEAGRADTQYF
v_gene: TRBV3-1; abundance: few; j_gene: TRBJ2-7; d_gene: .; CDR3nt: TGTGCCAGCAGCCAAGATCCCGGGGTAGGAGAGCAGTACTTC; CDR3aa: CASSQDPGVGEQYF
v_gene: TRBV5-1; abundance: many; j_gene: TRBJ1-1; d_gene: .; CDR3nt: TGCGCCAGCAGCTTAGGGGGGCGCGAAGCTTTCTTT; CDR3aa: CASSLGGREAFF